This entry lists 18 T cell receptor beta chains sequenced from one sample in a study of Graves' ophthalmopathy and Graves' hyperthyroidism. RNA transcripts yielded amplified TCR beta CDR3 regions. Investigators did first-round RT-PCR with HTBI primers, then second-round multiplex PCR. TCRdb used MiXCR to reprocess the multiplex PCR reads, holding one entry per CDR3 protein. The sample lists about 640,000 distinct CDR3 sequences, about 41% seen once, with 2.5% to 3.5% in the top ten. The source material was peripheral blood. These receptors all stem from an adult man with Graves' ophthalmopathy.

This clonotype was detected a few times. Compared with germline, one end of the junction differs, possibly owing to a read error. The rearrangement joins TRBV10-3 to TRBJ1-1; no reliable D call. From germline, CDR1 is ENHRY and CDR2 SYGVKD. The CDR3 totals 15 residues. As DNA, the CDR3 is TGTGCCAGCAGTTATACCCCCCCGGGAAACACTGAAGCTTTCTTT. As protein: CASSYTPPGNTEAFF.

This clonotype was observed many times. The J gene is TRBJ1-2, the V gene TRBV2, with D unresolved. The CDR3 spans 14 residues. Germline V lookup: CDR1 SNHLY, CDR2 FYNNEI. V lost 0 bases and J 4 bases, leaving 9 bases between the germline ends. CDR3 bases: TGTGCCAGCAGTGAAGCCCAGGAGAGCTATGGCTACACCTTC. It is translated as CASSEAQESYGYTF.

This clonotype was observed many times. Sequence at one end of the junction differs from germline and may be a read error. V is TRBV19 and J is TRBJ2-6, with 7 positions matching TRBD1. The CDR3 is 18 residues long. Germline V gene lookup returns CDR1 LNHDA and CDR2 SQIVND (reference sequence). CDR3 in amino acids: CASSKQGPSGLGDNVLTF. CDR3 coding DNA: TGTGCCAGTAGTAAACAGGGGCCAAGTGGGCTGGGGGACAACGTCCTGACTTTC.

This clonotype has more than one count but fewer than ten. This chain connects TRBV29-1 to TRBJ2-3; D uncertain. The CDR3 contains 12 residues. CDR1 is SQVTM and CDR2 is ANQGSEA in the germline V gene. Trimming stripped 5 bases from V and 0 bases from J, with 6 bases between. CDR3 nucleotides: TGCAGCGTTCTGCGAAGCACAGATACGCAGTATTTT. This translates into CSVLRSTDTQYF.

This clonotype came up many times. The chain joins TRBV7-6 to TRBJ2-5; no clear D. Trimming removed 3 bases at V and 1 base at J, with 9 bases between. The CDR3 runs 14 residues. Germline CDR1 and CDR2: SGHVS and FNYEAQ. The CDR3 protein is CASSFPRSQETQYF. CDR3 sequence (DNA): TGTGCCAGCAGCTTTCCCCGGAGCCAAGAGACCCAGTACTTC.

This clonotype came up many times. The chain is built from TRBV19 and TRBJ1-5; no clear D. The CDR3 spans 14 residues. V shed 5 bases and J shed 0 bases, with 8 bases lying between them. CDR1 and CDR2 (germline): LNHDA, SQIVND (reference sequence). The CDR3, as DNA: TGTGCCAGTAGTCGAGCGGCTAGCAATCAGCCCCAGCATTTT. This encodes CASSRAASNQPQHF. Using reference TRBV19 and TRBJ1-5 for the parts outside the CDR3, the full variable domain is DGGITQSPKYLFRKEGQNVTLSCEQNLNHDAMYWYRQDPGQGLRLIYYSQIVNDFQKGDIAEGYSVSREKKESFPLTVTSAQKNPTAFYLCASSRAASNQPQHFGDGTRLSIL.

This clonotype was counted once. V and J are TRBV15 and TRBJ2-5; no reliable D call. The CDR3 loop spans 13 amino acids. CDR1 LNHNV and CDR2 YYDKDF come from the germline V gene (reference sequence). V lost 3 bases to trimming and J lost 2 bases, with 7 bases between them. The CDR3 nucleotides read TGTGCCACCAGCAGCGCCAGACAAGAGACCCAGTACTTC. Amino acid sequence: CATSSARQETQYF. The complete variable domain, with remaining parts taken from reference TRBV15 and TRBJ2-5, reads DAMVIQNPRYQVTQFGKPVTLSCSQTLNHNVMYWYQQKSSQAPKLLFHYYDKDFNNEADTPDNFQSRRPNTSFCFLDIRSPGLGDTAMYLCATSSARQETQYFGPGTRLLVL.

The V call is TRBV10-3, the J call TRBJ2-3; a weak D match, TRBD2 (5 bases). V was clipped by 10 bases and J by 0 bases, with 14 bases between them. CDR1 and CDR2 (germline): ENHRY, SYGVKD. The CDR3 consists of 14 residues. The CDR3 loop is CASTPGSSTDTQYF. DNA of the CDR3: TGTGCCAGCACCCCGGGATCTAGCACAGATACGCAGTATTTT.

The table lists this clonotype with a few counts. This rearrangement joins TRBV19 to TRBJ1-5; D remains unclear. Trimming removed 8 bases at V and 0 bases at J, with 14 bases between. The germline CDR1 and CDR2 sequences are LNHDA and SQIVND (reference sequence). CDR3 size: 15 residues. This CDR3 is CASAGITYSNQPQHF. The CDR3 DNA follows: TGTGCCAGTGCCGGGATAACATATAGCAATCAGCCCCAGCATTTT.

V usage is TRBV9 and J usage is TRBJ1-5, with a tentative D call TRBD1 (6 bases). Germline V lookup: CDR1 SGDLS, CDR2 YYNGEE. The CDR3 sequence is 15 residues long. Trimming shortened V by 7 bases and J by 9 bases, and 23 bases separated the two germline ends. This CDR3 reads CASSPGQPLAGPQHF. In DNA form, the CDR3 reads TGTGCCAGCTCACCCGGACAGCCTCTAGCAGGGCCCCAGCATTTT.

This clonotype was observed at least ten times. The genes are TRBV11-1 and TRBJ2-5, with TRBD2 identical over 10 bases. Germline V gives CDR1 SGHAT, CDR2 FQDESV (reference sequence). The CDR3 consists of 16 residues. J lost 5 bases, V lost 5 bases, and 11 bases had no gene match. The CDR3: CASSPRAGGPGETQYF. CDR3 DNA: TGTGCCAGCAGCCCGCGAGCGGGAGGGCCGGGGGAGACCCAGTACTTC.

Regarding this clonotype: This may arise from a read error, as a much more abundant clone is one base away. Here the CDR3 DNA reads TGCGCCAGCGGCTTCCGACAGGCGAACACTGAAGCTTTCTTT. Protein product: CASGFRQANTEAFF. V usage is TRBV5-1 and J usage is TRBJ1-1; weak D call: TRBD1 (6 bases). The CDR3 loop spans 14 amino acids. The germline V gene encodes CDR1 SGHRS and CDR2 YFSETQ.

About this clonotype: A much more abundant neighbour one base away suggests this may be a read error. V gene TRBV19 combines with J gene TRBJ1-1; D is undetermined. The CDR3 covers 14 residues. V lost 4 bases and J lost 4, with 13 bases in between. Germline V gene sequence: CDR1 LNHDA, CDR2 SQIVND (reference sequence). The CDR3 coding sequence is TGTGCCAGTAGTAGACGTCTCCGGGGCACTGAAGCTTTCTTT. Translating gives CASSRRLRGTEAFF.

A note on this clonotype: Since the CDR3 does not end with the conserved phenylalanine or tryptophan, this likely comes from a read error. J is TRBJ2-5 and V is TRBV4-1; a weak D match, TRBD2 (6 bases). Germline V CDR1 and CDR2: MGHRA, YSYEKL. The CDR3 has 14 residues. V was clipped by 0 bases and J by 10 bases, with 15 bases between them. CDR3 amino acids: CASSQDLGGRDQYC. CDR3 bases: TGCGCCAGCAGCCAAGATCTAGGTGGGCGGGACCAGTACTGC.

This clonotype has ten or more counts. The rearrangement uses TRBV10-3 and TRBJ1-1, with D possibly matching TRBD1 (5 bases). Germline values: CDR1 ENHRY, CDR2 SYGVKD. This CDR3 region has 15 residues. With 6 bases removed from V and 0 bases from J, the gap between germline ends came to 14 bases. In DNA form, the CDR3 reads TGTGCCATCAGCGAATCGGGACCGTTGAACACTGAAGCTTTCTTT. This sequence encodes CAISESGPLNTEAFF.

The rearrangement links TRBV7-2 to TRBJ1-5; D possibly corresponds to TRBD1 (5 bases). Per the germline V gene, CDR1 is SGHTA and CDR2 is FQGNSA. Trimming shortened V by 5 bases and J by 7 bases, and 12 bases separated the two germline ends. This CDR3 is built from 13 residues. The chain's CDR3 is CASSEPWDQPQHF. CDR3 DNA: TGTGCCAGCAGCGAACCCTGGGACCAGCCCCAGCATTTT.

This clonotype was counted at least ten times. The chain joins TRBV7-2 to TRBJ2-5; a weak D match, TRBD2 (5 bases). The V end was cut by 5 bases, the J end by 7 bases, with 11 bases between. The CDR3 spans 12 residues. Looked up from germline, CDR1 is SGHTA and CDR2 is FQGNSA. This CDR3 is CASSPSGRTQYF. The CDR3 bases are TGTGCCAGCAGCCCCAGCGGACGGACCCAGTACTTC.

This chain uses TRBV7-8 with TRBJ1-5, with D hard to call. V shed 4 bases and J shed 0 bases, with 13 bases lying between them. Germline V gene lookup returns CDR1 SGHVS and CDR2 FQNEAQ. The CDR3 sequence is 16 residues long. CDR3 coding DNA: TGTGCCAGCAGCTCGACCCCTAGGTATAGCAATCAGCCCCAGCATTTT. Encoded protein: CASSSTPRYSNQPQHF.